The T cell receptor beta chain described here comes from a study of T cells after yellow fever vaccination (dated by TCRdb to about 2019). Broadly, across the study: Libraries from fractions with low cell numbers were prepared with the SMART-Seq v4 Ultra Low Input RNA kit. To follow T-cell clones before and after both primary and booster YFV17D yellow fever vaccination, bulk TCR alpha and beta repertoires underwent longitudinal sequencing. The cohort comprised two healthy male donors, one aged 18 to 30 and one aged 30 to 39 years. Blood was collected at multiple timepoints before and after primary and secondary immunization, and bulk PBMC replicates and cell subsets were isolated. General study outcomes and caveats: FACS-sorted repertoires could contain abundant contaminating clonotypes from the bulk population, so computational filtering was required. Compared with the primary T-cell response, the secondary T-cell response was faster but weaker, reaching its peak on day 5 rather than on day 15. A small share of clonotypes occurred in both CD4 and CD8 compartments, likely arising from convergent recombination. After the booster, most of the clones that had expanded following primary vaccination were detected again (almost 98% of CD4 and more than 85% of CD8), which suggests that memory was broadly maintained. Because the study included only two donors, the extent to which the findings can be generalized is limited.

According to the germline V gene, CDR1 reads KGHDR and CDR2 reads SFDVKD. The CDR3 spans 12 residues, from the cysteine through the phenylalanine. CDR3 DNA is the only sequence kept; it has 36 bases, read in frame from the first base. Cut back by 3 bases and 7 bases, the V and J ends lie 8 bases apart. The treatment or condition label here, explained by the study, means: live attenuated yellow fever vaccine strain. A standard Ficoll-Paque protocol was used to isolate PBMCs from peripheral blood. Dynabeads CD4 and CD8 positive selection kits were used to isolate CD4 and CD8 T-cell fractions. TriZol was used to extract RNA from bulk PBMCs, from CD4 and CD8 fractions, and from dextramer-positive and dextramer-negative fractions. TCR cDNA was synthesized by 5'RACE template switching, which introduced a universal primer site and unique molecular identifiers. Priming for cDNA synthesis came from both the TCR alpha and TCR beta constant segments. Library amplification involved two PCR steps, and the second step added sample barcodes and sequencing adapters. Sequencing of libraries was performed on Illumina HiSeq 2500 (2x100 bp) or NovaSeq (2x150 bp). As for the original processing: MIGEC handled demultiplexing of reads and collapsing into UMI consensus sequences, while MiXCR performed V(D)J alignment. Clonotypes responding to the vaccine were identified with edgeR on replicate PBMC samples, with the criteria of FDR below 0.01 and a log2 fold change above 5 up to day 15. Each bulk clonotype received a CD4 or CD8 identity based on whether the sequenced CD4 or CD8 repertoire contained that clonotype at higher abundance. TCRdb reprocessing: public reads trimmed at Q25 with fastp, clones called with MiXCR, in-frame beta chains kept. Merged by CDR3 protein, the rows form single entries marked with the most common genes and DNA. TCRdb assigned the V and J calls; the authors' analysis was not used. Present in this sample are roughly 50,000 distinct CDR3 sequences, 7% to 8.5% of which were seen just once. Of the sample, more than 25% is held by the ten largest clones.

This clonotype was counted between two and nine times. Which antigen it targets is not known. Base qualities are not recorded, but no much larger clone differs from it by a single base. The sequence links TRBV24-1 to TRBJ1-1, with the D gene too uncertain to name. Sequenced material: CD8+ T cells sorted from PBMCs, taken less than 16 days after the first yellow fever vaccination. The source of this sequence is a man between 18 and 35 years old who received the YFV17D yellow fever vaccine. The DNA sequence follows: TGTGCCACCAGTGATGGTCTAGGTGAAGCTTTCTTT. It is translated as CATSDGLGEAFF.